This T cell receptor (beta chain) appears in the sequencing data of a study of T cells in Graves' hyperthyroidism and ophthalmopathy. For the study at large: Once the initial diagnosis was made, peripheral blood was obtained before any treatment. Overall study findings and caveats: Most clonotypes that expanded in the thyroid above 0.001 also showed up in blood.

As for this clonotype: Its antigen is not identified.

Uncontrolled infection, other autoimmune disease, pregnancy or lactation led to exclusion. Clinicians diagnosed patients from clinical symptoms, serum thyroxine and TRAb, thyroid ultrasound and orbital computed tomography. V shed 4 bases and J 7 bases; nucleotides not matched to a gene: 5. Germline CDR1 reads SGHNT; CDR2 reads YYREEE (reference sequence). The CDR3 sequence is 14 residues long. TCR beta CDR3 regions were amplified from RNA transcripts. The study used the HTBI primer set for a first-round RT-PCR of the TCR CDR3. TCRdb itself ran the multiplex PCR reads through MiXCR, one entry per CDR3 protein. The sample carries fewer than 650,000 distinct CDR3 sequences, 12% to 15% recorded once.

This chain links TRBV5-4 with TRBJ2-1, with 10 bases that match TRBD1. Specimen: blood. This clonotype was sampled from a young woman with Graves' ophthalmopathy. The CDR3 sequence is CASSIRQGANEQFF. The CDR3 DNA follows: TGTGCCAGCAGCATAAGACAGGGGGCGAATGAGCAGTTCTTC.